The following is a T cell receptor beta chain sequence with its context. No antigen is known for it. This sample is part of a study of CD8 T cells in Susac syndrome. About the research overall: When their blood was taken, patients with Susac syndrome were therapy-naive, taking corticosteroids, or taking intravenous immunoglobulin alone. Study-wide findings and caveats: The number of individuals included in the study's TCR sequencing and HLA analysis was acknowledged as relatively small.

From germline, CDR1 is GTSNPN and CDR2 SVGIG (reference sequence). The CDR3 covers 16 residues. The J segment lost 3 bases and the V segment lost 5 bases, leaving 16 bases of the junction unmatched. RNA amounts of roughly 0.45 to 1 ug underwent reverse transcription with random hexamers. MiXCR was run by TCRdb on the immunoSEQ multiplex PCR reads, yielding one entry per CDR3 protein. Among some 210,000 distinct CDR3 sequences listed, approximately 94% were seen once. The material sequenced was CD4+ T cells from PBMCs. The chain joins TRBV30 to TRBJ2-7; TRBD2 aligns across 7 bases. This TCR was sampled from a human donor with Susac syndrome. The CDR3, as DNA: TGTGCCTGGGGTCCAGAGGGGAGGGTCCGGAGCTACGAGCAGTACTTC. It is translated as CAWGPEGRVRSYEQYF.